The T cell receptor (beta chain) under discussion was sequenced for a study of post-analysis software for immune sequencing data. Study-level findings and limits: Five or six TRBV segments, TRBV5-6, TRBV5-1 and TRBV20-1 among them, were found more frequent in patients than controls. Compared with controls, patients showed significantly lower normalized Chao1 diversity. With F measure, samples from one preparation batch clustered together strongly.

Every TCR beta cDNA library bore unique molecular identifiers. Input amounts of 1 to 10 million T cells were used. These gave roughly 0.5 million cDNA molecules, so each molecule approximated one T cell. TCRdb re-called the PCR reads through MiXCR, storing one row per CDR3 protein. The sample includes approximately 630,000 distinct CDR3 sequences, 59% of them seen just once. This clonotype was counted once. Antigen unknown. J gave up 3 bases and V 1 base, and 14 bases lay outside the gene matches. Germline lookup yields CDR1 SGHTA and CDR2 FQGNSA. CDR3 length equals 19 residues. Specimen: blood. This receptor was identified in a girl aged 2-10 years with multiple sclerosis. V gene TRBV7-2 combines with J gene TRBJ2-1; 8 nucleotides match TRBD2. CDR3 loop: CASSLVWAGGRMGYNEQFF. For the CDR3, the DNA is TGTGCCAGCAGCTTAGTATGGGCGGGAGGTCGTATGGGCTACAATGAGCAGTTCTTC.